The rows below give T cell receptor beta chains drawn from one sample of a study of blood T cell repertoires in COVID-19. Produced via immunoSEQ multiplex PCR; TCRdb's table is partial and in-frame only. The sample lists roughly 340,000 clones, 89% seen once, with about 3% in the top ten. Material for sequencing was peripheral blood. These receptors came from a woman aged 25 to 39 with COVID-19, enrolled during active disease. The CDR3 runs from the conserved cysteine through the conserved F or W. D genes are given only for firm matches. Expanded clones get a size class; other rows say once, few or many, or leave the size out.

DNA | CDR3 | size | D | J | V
TGCGCCAGCAGCTTGGAGTACATTCGAGAGACCCAGTACTTC | CASSLEYIRETQYF | - | - | TRBJ2-5 | TRBV5-1
TGTGCCAGCAGCGGCGGGGGGCCGCCCCTCCACGAGCAGTACTTC | CASSGGGPPLHEQYF | - | TRBD2 | TRBJ2-7 | TRBV6-2/TRBV6-3
TGTGCCAGCAGTTACATGGGACAGCGAGGAAACACCATATATTTT | CASSYMGQRGNTIYF | once | TRBD1 | TRBJ1-3 | TRBV6-5
TGTGCCAGCAGTTACGTGTCGACAGGGGGGTCCTACGAGCAGTACTTC | CASSYVSTGGSYEQYF | - | TRBD1 | TRBJ2-7 | TRBV6-5
TGTGCCAGTAGTGAGACTAGCGGCCCCCAAGAGACCCAGTACTTC | CASSETSGPQETQYF | once | TRBD2 | TRBJ2-5 | TRBV19
TGTGCCAGTAGTATAGATGGTGGCGGAGGGGTTTTAGCCAAAAACATTCAGTACTTC | CASSIDGGGGVLAKNIQYF | - | - | TRBJ2-4 | TRBV19
TGTGCCAGCAGTTTCGAACCAACCGGGACAGGGGACGGCTACACCTTC | CASSFEPTGTGDGYTF | - | TRBD1 | TRBJ1-2 | TRBV6-2/TRBV6-3
TGTGCCAGCAGGGGACAGGGCTCTACCACTAATGAAAAACTGTTTTTT | CASRGQGSTTNEKLFF | - | TRBD1 | TRBJ1-4 | TRBV27
TGTGCCAGCAGAACCGGGACAGACTATAATTCACCCCTCCACTTT | CASRTGTDYNSPLHF | - | TRBD1 | TRBJ1-6 | TRBV9
TGTGCCAGCAGCTTAGGGGGTAGCGGGAGGGCCCGATATGAGCAGTTCTTC | CASSLGGSGRARYEQFF | - | TRBD2 | TRBJ2-1 | TRBV7-8
TGTGCCAGCAGGATACAGGGGGTGGCTGAAGCTTTCTTT | CASRIQGVAEAFF | - | TRBD1 | TRBJ1-1 | TRBV27
TGTGCCAGTAGTATGGGACAGGGACCTAATGAAAAACTGTTTTTT | CASSMGQGPNEKLFF | - | TRBD1 | TRBJ1-4 | TRBV19
TGTGCCAGCAGTCTGATCCCCGGACTAGCGGGCTACAATGAGCAGTTCTTC | CASSLIPGLAGYNEQFF | - | TRBD2 | TRBJ2-1 | TRBV6-6
TGTGCCAGTAGCCCGAGGGTCTATCACGAGCAGTACTTC | CASSPRVYHEQYF | - | - | TRBJ2-7 | TRBV19
TGTGCCAGCAGCCAAGAGAACAGATATGGCTACACCTTC | CASSQENRYGYTF | - | - | TRBJ1-2 | TRBV3-1/TRBV3-2
TGTGCCACCAGCAGAGATAGGTTAGGCCAGGGATCAGCAGATACGCAGTATTTT | CATSRDRLGQGSADTQYF | - | - | TRBJ2-3 | TRBV15
TGTGCCAGCAGTTACTCAGGGCCGGGGGGTTCACCCCTCCACTTT | CASSYSGPGGSPLHF | - | - | TRBJ1-6 | TRBV6-5
TGTGCCAGCAGCCAAGATTCGACTAGCCGCACCGGGGAGCTGTTTTTT | CASSQDSTSRTGELFF | - | TRBD2 | TRBJ2-2 | TRBV4-2
TGTGCCACCAGCAGAGATCGCGGGAGCACAGATACGCAGTATTTT | CATSRDRGSTDTQYF | - | - | TRBJ2-3 | TRBV15
TGTGCCAGCAGTGCCGGGACAGGGAGATACGAGCAGTACTTC | CASSAGTGRYEQYF | - | TRBD1 | TRBJ2-7 | TRBV25-1
TGTGCCAGCAGCCATCCAGTCACCGGGACAACCTCGGGGAACACCGGGGAGCTGTTTTTT | CASSHPVTGTTSGNTGELFF | - | - | TRBJ2-2 | TRBV4-2
TGTGCCAGCAGCCTACCCACCGGCCAAGGGGGCTACAATGAGCAGTTCTTC | CASSLPTGQGGYNEQFF | few | - | TRBJ2-1 | TRBV7-9
TGTGCCAGCAGTCCCACCCCGGGACTAGCGGGAGGCCAAGAGACCCAGTACTTC | CASSPTPGLAGGQETQYF | - | TRBD2 | TRBJ2-5 | TRBV27
TGTGCCAGCAGCTCCACAGGGATACAAACCCAAGAGACCCAGTACTTC | CASSSTGIQTQETQYF | - | - | TRBJ2-5 | TRBV5-4
TGTGCCAGCAGCGCTTCGGACAGGTATAACTATGGCTACACCTTC | CASSASDRYNYGYTF | - | TRBD1 | TRBJ1-2 | TRBV9
TGTGCCAGTAGTATACGGGGAACCCAACATCAGCCCCAGCATTTT | CASSIRGTQHQPQHF | - | - | TRBJ1-5 | TRBV19
TGTGCCAGTAGTCGACAGGGGAATTGGGGAAACACCATATATTTT | CASSRQGNWGNTIYF | - | TRBD1 | TRBJ1-3 | TRBV19
TGCGCCAGCAGTACCGAACCGGGACAGGGTGACACCGGGGAGCTGTTTTTT | CASSTEPGQGDTGELFF | - | TRBD1 | TRBJ2-2 | TRBV23-1